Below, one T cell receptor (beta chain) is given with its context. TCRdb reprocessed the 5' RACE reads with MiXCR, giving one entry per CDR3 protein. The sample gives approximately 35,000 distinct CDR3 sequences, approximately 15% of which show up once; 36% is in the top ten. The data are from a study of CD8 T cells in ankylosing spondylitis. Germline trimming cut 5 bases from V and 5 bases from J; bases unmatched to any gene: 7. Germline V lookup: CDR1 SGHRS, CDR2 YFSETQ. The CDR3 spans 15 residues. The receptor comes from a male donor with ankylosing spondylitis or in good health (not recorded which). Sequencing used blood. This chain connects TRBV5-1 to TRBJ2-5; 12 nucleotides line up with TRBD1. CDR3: CASSTGTGGLETQYF. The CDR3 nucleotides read TGCGCCAGCAGTACCGGGACAGGGGGCCTGGAGACCCAGTACTTC.